This T cell receptor beta chain was documented in a study of beta chain features in type 1 diabetes. TCRB transcripts that were expressed got sequenced, as all of the isolated RNA had been reverse transcribed. The method was immunoSEQ multiplex PCR; TCRdb's version includes in-frame clones alone and lacks a portion of them. Among about 150,000 clones listed, approximately 8% were seen once. In this sample, this clone turned up a few times. The antigen is not known. This CDR3 contains 14 residues. Trimming took 5 bases from V and 13 from J; bases not matched to a gene: 15. Germline-derived CDR1 and CDR2 are SGHTA and FQGNSA. Whole-study findings and limits: Shortening that was moderate but significant affected the TCRB CDR3s of Type 1 diabetes patients in all four CD4+ subsets.

This clonotype originated in a man aged 18-30 years with type 1 diabetes. The material sequenced was central memory CD4+ T cells from blood. The V and J genes are TRBV7-2 and TRBJ2-7; TRBD1 agrees at 9 bases. The CDR3 coding sequence is TGTGCCAGCAGCCAAGCTGGGGGACAGGGTATAATATACTTC. Encoded protein: CASSQAGGQGIIYF.